This T cell receptor (beta chain) stems from a study of T cell repertoires in cytomegalovirus infection. Whole-study context: Carrying CMV and the relevant HLA type showed in public TCR beta signatures.

Germline CDR1 SGHVS, CDR2 FQNEAQ. Trimming pared 4 bases from V and 10 bases from J, leaving 14 bases between. This CDR3 contains 14 residues. TCRdb recomputed calls from the reads with MiXCR, one row per CDR3 protein. The table shows about 740,000 distinct CDR3 sequences, with roughly a third occurring only once. The source of this sequence is a human donor in good health (CMV status not recorded). Some clones in this sample may be carry-over from other donors' samples. Sequencing was carried out using PBMCs. This chain connects TRBV7-8 to TRBJ1-6; D possibly corresponds to TRBD1 (5 bases). The CDR3, as DNA: TGTGCCAGCAGCTCGGGGCCTCGCGGGTCACCCCTCCACTTT. Translating gives CASSSGPRGSPLHF.